This TCR beta chain came from a study of T cell responses to AZD1222 COVID-19 vaccine. Points from the study as a whole: Unmutated variant regions are reportedly targeted by nearly half of spike-specific TCRs.

The V end lost 5 bases, the J end lost 5 bases, and 19 bases lay between the germline ends. Per the germline V gene, CDR1 is SGHVS and CDR2 is FNYEAQ. This CDR3 has 16 residues. Measured with immunoSEQ multiplex PCR; TCRdb has only the in-frame clones, and not every one. The top ten hold approximately 3.4% of the sample, which has over 110,000 clones, approximately 92% seen once. As concerns this clone: Antigen specificity is unknown.

The TCR sequence derives from an adult in good health. V is TRBV7-6 and J is TRBJ2-1; possible D gene TRBD2, 6 bases. This sample comprised peripheral blood, obtained on day 0 of AZD1222 vaccination. The CDR3 nucleotides read TGTGCCAGCAGCCCTGAAGTAGGCGGGACCCACAATGAGCAGTTCTTC. This encodes CASSPEVGGTHNEQFF.